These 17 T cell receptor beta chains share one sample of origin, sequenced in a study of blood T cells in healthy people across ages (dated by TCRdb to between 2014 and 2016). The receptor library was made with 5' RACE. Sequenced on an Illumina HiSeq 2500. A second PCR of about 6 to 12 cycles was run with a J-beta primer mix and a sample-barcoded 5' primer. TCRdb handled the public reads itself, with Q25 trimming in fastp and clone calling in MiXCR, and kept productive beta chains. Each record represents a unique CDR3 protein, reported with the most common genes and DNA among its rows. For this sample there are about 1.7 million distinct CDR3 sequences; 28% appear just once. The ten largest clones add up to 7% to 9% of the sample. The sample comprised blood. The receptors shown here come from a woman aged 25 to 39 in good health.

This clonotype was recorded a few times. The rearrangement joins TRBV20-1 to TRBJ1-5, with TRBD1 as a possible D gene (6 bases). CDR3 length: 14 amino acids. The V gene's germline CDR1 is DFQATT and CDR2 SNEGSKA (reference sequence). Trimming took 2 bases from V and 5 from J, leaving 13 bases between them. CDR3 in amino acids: CSARHQGCDQPQHF. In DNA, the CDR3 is TGCAGTGCTAGACATCAGGGGTGCGATCAGCCCCAGCATTTT.

The CDR3 DNA sequence: TGTGCCAGCAGCCCACTGACTAGCGAGTACAATGAGCAGTTCTTC. As protein: CASSPLTSEYNEQFF. This sequence joins TRBV7-9 and TRBJ2-1; TRBD2 aligns across 8 bases. The CDR3 sequence is 15 residues long. With 5 bases clipped from V and 4 bases from J, the junction kept 7 bases outside the gene matches. Per germline, CDR1 SEHNR and CDR2 FQNEAQ (reference sequence).

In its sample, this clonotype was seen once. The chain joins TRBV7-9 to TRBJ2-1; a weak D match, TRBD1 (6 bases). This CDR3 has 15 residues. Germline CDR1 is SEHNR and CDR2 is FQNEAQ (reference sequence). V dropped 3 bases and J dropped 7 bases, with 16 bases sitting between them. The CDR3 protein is CASSFGQLDWNEQFF. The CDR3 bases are TGTGCCAGCAGCTTCGGACAGTTGGACTGGAATGAGCAGTTCTTC.

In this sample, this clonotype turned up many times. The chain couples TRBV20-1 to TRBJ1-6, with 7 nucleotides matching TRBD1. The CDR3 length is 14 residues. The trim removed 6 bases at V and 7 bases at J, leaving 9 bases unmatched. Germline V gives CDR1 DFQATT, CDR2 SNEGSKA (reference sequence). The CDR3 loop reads CSAGPTGPNSPLHF. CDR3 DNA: TGCAGTGCGGGACCGACAGGGCCAAATTCACCCCTCCACTTT.

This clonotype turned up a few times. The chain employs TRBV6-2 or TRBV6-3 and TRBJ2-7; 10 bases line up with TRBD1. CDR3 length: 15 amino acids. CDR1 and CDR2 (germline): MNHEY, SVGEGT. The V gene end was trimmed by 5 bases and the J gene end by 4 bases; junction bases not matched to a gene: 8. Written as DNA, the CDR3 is TGTGCCAGCAGTAAACCCGGGACAGGGGAATACGAGCAGTACTTC. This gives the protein CASSKPGTGEYEQYF.

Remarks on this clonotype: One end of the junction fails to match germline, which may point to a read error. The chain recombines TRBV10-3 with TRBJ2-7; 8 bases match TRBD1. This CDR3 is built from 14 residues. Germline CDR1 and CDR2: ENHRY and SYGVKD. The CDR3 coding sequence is TGTGCCATAAGTGGAGATCCAGACAGGGGCGAGCAGTACTTC. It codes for CAISGDPDRGEQYF.

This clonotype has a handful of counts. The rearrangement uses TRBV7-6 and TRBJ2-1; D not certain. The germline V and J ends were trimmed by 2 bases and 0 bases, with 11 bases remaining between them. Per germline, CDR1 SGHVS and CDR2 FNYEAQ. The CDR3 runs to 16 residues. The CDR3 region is CASSLSPPGSYNEQFF. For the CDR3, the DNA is TGTGCCAGCAGCTTATCACCCCCGGGCTCCTACAATGAGCAGTTCTTC.

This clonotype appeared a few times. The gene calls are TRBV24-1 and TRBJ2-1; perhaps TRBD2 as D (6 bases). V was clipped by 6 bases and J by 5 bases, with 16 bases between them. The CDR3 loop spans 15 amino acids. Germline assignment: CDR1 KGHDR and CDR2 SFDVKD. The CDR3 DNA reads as TGTGCCACCAGTTCCGCGGCGGGGATCGACAATGAGCAGTTCTTC. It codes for CATSSAAGIDNEQFF.

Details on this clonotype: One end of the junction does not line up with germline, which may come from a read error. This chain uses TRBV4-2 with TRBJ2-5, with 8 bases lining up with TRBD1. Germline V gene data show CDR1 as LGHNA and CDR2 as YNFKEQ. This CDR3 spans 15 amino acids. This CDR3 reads CASSDRGDYQGTQYF. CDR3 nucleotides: TGTGCCAGCAGCGACAGGGGCGATTACCAAGGGACCCAGTACTTC.

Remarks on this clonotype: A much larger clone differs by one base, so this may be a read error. DNA of the CDR3: TGTGCCATCAGGGGGGACAGGGACGACGAGCAGTACTTC. This sequence encodes CAIRGDRDDEQYF. The rearrangement links TRBV10-3 to TRBJ2-5, with 9 bases matching TRBD1. Matching the DNA end better, TRBJ2-7 makes the J call doubtful. Germline V gene sequence: CDR1 ENHRY, CDR2 SYGVKD. This CDR3 has 13 residues.

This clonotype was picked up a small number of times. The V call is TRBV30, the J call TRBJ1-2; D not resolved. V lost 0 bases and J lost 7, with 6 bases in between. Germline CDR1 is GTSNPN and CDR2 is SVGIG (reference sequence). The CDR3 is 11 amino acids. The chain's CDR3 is CAWSVRVGYTF. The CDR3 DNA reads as TGTGCCTGGAGTGTACGGGTTGGCTACACCTTC.

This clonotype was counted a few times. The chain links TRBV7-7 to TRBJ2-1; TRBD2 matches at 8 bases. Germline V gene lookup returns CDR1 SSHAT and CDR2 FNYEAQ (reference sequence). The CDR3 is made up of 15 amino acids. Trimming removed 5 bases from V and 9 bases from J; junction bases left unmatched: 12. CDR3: CASSPTPGLVSEQFF. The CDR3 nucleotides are TGTGCCAGCAGCCCAACTCCGGGACTAGTAAGTGAGCAGTTCTTC.

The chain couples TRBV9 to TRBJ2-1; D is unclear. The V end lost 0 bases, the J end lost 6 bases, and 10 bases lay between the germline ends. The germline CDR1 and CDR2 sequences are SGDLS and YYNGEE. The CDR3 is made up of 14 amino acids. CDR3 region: CASSVAPSSNEQFF. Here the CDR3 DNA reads TGTGCCAGCAGCGTAGCCCCATCGTCCAATGAGCAGTTCTTC. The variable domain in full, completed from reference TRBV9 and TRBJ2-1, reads DSGVTQTPKHLITATGQRVTLRCSPRSGDLSVYWYQQSLDQGLQFLIQYYNGEERAKGNILERFSAQQFPDLHSELNLSSLELGDSALYFCASSVAPSSNEQFFGPGTRLTVL.

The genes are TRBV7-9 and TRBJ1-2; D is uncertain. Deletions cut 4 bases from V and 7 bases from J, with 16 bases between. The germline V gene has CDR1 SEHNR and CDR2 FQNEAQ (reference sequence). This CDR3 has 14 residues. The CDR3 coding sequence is TGTGCCAGCAGCTCCCCTGAACAAGACTGTGGCTACACCTTC. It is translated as CASSSPEQDCGYTF. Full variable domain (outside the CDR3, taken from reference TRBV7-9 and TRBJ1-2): DTGVSQNPRHKITKRGQNVTFRCDPISEHNRLYWYRQTLGQGPEFLTYFQNEAQLEKSRLLSDRFSAERPKGSFSTLEIQRTEQGDSAMYLCASSSPEQDCGYTFGSGTRLTVV.

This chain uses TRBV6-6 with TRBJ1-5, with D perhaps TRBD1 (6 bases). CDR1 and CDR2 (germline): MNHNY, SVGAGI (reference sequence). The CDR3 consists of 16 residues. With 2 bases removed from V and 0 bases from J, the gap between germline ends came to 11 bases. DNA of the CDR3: TGTGCCAGCAGTTACCCCGGACAGTATAGCAATCAGCCCCAGCATTTT. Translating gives CASSYPGQYSNQPQHF.

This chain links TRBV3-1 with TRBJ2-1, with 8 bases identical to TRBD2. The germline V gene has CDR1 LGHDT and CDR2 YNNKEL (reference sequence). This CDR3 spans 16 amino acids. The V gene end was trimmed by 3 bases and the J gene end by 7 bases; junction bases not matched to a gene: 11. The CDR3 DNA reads TGTGCCAGCAGCCAGCCAAACTGGGGACTAGGGAATGAGCAGTTCTTC. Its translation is CASSQPNWGLGNEQFF.

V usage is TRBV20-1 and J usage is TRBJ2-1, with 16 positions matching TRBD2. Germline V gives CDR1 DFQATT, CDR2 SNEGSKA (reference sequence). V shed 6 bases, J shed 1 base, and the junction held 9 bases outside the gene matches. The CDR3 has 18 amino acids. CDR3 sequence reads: CSAEPGLAGGVSYNEQFF. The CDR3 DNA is TGCAGTGCGGAACCGGGACTAGCGGGGGGGGTATCCTACAATGAGCAGTTCTTC.